This T cell receptor (beta chain) was retrieved from a study of beta chain features in type 1 diabetes. General study results and limits: Among patients with Type 1 diabetes, TCRB CDR3s were moderately but significantly shorter in every one of the four CD4+ subsets. High-TCR-expressing cells could be over-represented by cDNA sequencing. Any HLA-type effect on TCRB rearrangement remained unresolved here.

Unmatched junction bases numbered 5, after V lost 1 base and J lost 3 bases. CDR3 length equals 16 residues. Germline V gene lookup returns CDR1 LGHNA and CDR2 YNFKEQ. TCRB transcripts that were expressed got sequenced, as all of the isolated RNA had been reverse transcribed. The data were produced by immunoSEQ multiplex PCR, yet TCRdb's version contains in-frame clones alone and is incomplete. Of hundreds of thousands of clones in the sample, over 10% are singletons; the top ten hold approximately 0.021%. Comment on this clone: Its antigen is as yet unknown.

The source is a man aged 18 to 29 with type 1 diabetes. The V call is TRBV4-2, the J call TRBJ1-2, with 10 positions matching TRBD1. Sequenced: naive CD4+ T cells from blood. CDR3 in DNA: TGTGCCAGCAGCCAAGCTGCGGGACAGGGGTACTATGGCTACACCTTC. This codes for CASSQAAGQGYYGYTF.